This T cell receptor (beta chain) was profiled in a study of OX40 agonist ivuxolimab in advanced cancers. About the research overall: The dose-escalation cohort was just under 85% male, with a mean age of approximately 62 years, ranging roughly 23 to 85. Study-wide results and caveats: Researchers did not determine the expanded peripheral T cells' antigen specificity. Expanded clones were, on average, more numerous among CD8+ T cells than CD4+.

Germline values: CDR1 SGHRS, CDR2 YFSETQ. The ends were cut back, 1 base at V and 2 bases at J, with 12 bases in the middle. The CDR3 has 15 amino acids. This clone came up a few times. Its cognate antigen is unknown. Data came from immunoSEQ multiplex PCR; TCRdb stores just in-frame clones and leaves some out. The repertoire includes 15,000 or so clones, approximately 80% of them detected once, and roughly 36% sits in the top ten. The TCR was taken from an adult with an advanced solid tumor such as melanoma, head and neck, liver or kidney cancer. V and J are TRBV5-1 and TRBJ1-1; D remains ambiguous. The input for sequencing was CD4+ or CD8+ T cells sorted from blood, taken in a trial of the OX40 agonist ivuxolimab. The DNA of the CDR3 is TGCGCCAGCAGCTTGAGACGACACCCAAACACTGAAGCTTTCTTT. This codes for CASSLRRHPNTEAFF.